The 23 T cell receptor beta chains in this list originate from one sample, sequenced in a study of T cells after yellow fever vaccination. TCRdb analysed the 5' RACE reads with MiXCR anew, one entry per CDR3 protein. The sample has about 550,000 distinct CDR3 sequences; less than 20% are singletons. Material: PBMCs, obtained 15 days after the yellow fever booster vaccination. These receptors were obtained from a man aged 30 to 45 who received the YFV17D yellow fever vaccine.

The sample holds a few counts of this clonotype. The rearrangement joins TRBV7-9 to TRBJ2-4; TRBD2 matches at 16 bases. Germline V gene sequence: CDR1 SEHNR, CDR2 FQNEAQ (reference sequence). The CDR3 is 16 amino acids. Unmatched junction bases numbered 6, after V lost 5 bases and J lost 8 bases. The chain's CDR3 is CASSPGTSGRVDIQYF. The CDR3 region has the DNA TGTGCCAGCAGCCCCGGGACTAGCGGGAGGGTGGACATTCAGTACTTC. Filled out from reference TRBV7-9 and TRBJ2-4, the complete variable domain reads DTGVSQNPRHKITKRGQNVTFRCDPISEHNRLYWYRQTLGQGPEFLTYFQNEAQLEKSRLLSDRFSAERPKGSFSTLEIQRTEQGDSAMYLCASSPGTSGRVDIQYFGAGTRLSVL.

This clonotype was seen a handful of times. This rearrangement joins TRBV19 to TRBJ1-2; the D gene is possibly TRBD1 (5 bases). Trimming pared 5 bases from V and 8 bases from J, leaving 15 bases between. CDR3 length: 13 amino acids. CDR1 and CDR2 from the germline V gene are LNHDA and SQIVND (reference sequence). In DNA form, the CDR3 reads TGTGCCAGTAGTCTTGACAGCCCCATCGGCTACACCTTC. It is translated as CASSLDSPIGYTF.

This chain connects TRBV7-6 to TRBJ1-1; D is possibly TRBD1 (6 bases). The CDR3 loop spans 15 amino acids. Germline V CDR1 and CDR2: SGHVS, FNYEAQ. V lost 3 bases, J lost 7 bases, and 18 bases lay in between. CDR3 nucleotides: TGTGCCAGCAGCTTGGGGGCCGGAGGGACCAGTGAAGCTTTCTTT. Its protein is CASSLGAGGTSEAFF.

The table lists this clonotype with many counts. The chain has TRBV19 and TRBJ2-7; maybe TRBD2 (5 bases). Trimming cost V 1 base and J 5 bases, with 9 bases left between them. The CDR3 covers 13 residues. The germline CDR1 and CDR2 sequences are LNHDA and SQIVND (reference sequence). The CDR3 region is CASSIVLRDEQYF. The CDR3 region has the DNA TGTGCCAGTAGTATAGTCCTGCGGGACGAGCAGTACTTC.

This chain links TRBV6-5 with TRBJ2-2; the D is unclear. Germline-derived CDR1 and CDR2 are MNHEY and SVGAGI. The CDR3 has 15 residues. The V end lost 0 bases, the J end lost 4 bases, and 9 bases lay between the germline ends. The CDR3 sequence: CASSYSPPPTGELFF. The CDR3 DNA reads as TGTGCCAGCAGTTACTCGCCCCCGCCCACCGGGGAGCTGTTTTTT.

The sample holds a few counts of this clonotype. The chain is built from TRBV10-3 and TRBJ1-1; D remains unclear. Germline lookup yields CDR1 ENHRY and CDR2 SYGVKD. V lost 6 bases, J lost 1 base, and 6 bases lay in between. The CDR3 contains 12 residues. In nucleotides, the CDR3 is TGTGCCATCAGACAGACGAACACTGAAGCTTTCTTT. Encoded protein: CAIRQTNTEAFF.

The V gene is TRBV20-1, the J gene TRBJ1-5; weak D call: TRBD1 (6 bases). Trimming shortened V by 3 bases and J by 7 bases, and 13 bases separated the two germline ends. The CDR3 spans 13 residues. CDR1 is DFQATT and CDR2 is SNEGSKA in the germline V gene (reference sequence). The CDR3 here is CSASSRGAQPQHF. CDR3 nucleotide sequence: TGCAGTGCTAGCTCCAGGGGCGCCCAGCCCCAGCATTTT.

This clonotype was recorded a few times. The genes are TRBV7-2 and TRBJ2-1, with D perhaps matching TRBD2 (5 bases). Trimming cost V 1 base and J 2 bases, with 15 bases left between them. This CDR3 region has 17 residues. CDR1 and CDR2 from the germline V gene are SGHTA and FQGNSA. The CDR3 protein is CASSLGSGPGTYNEQFF. DNA for the CDR3: TGTGCCAGCAGCTTAGGCAGCGGCCCCGGAACCTACAATGAGCAGTTCTTC.

The CDR3 DNA reads as TGTGCCACCAGCAGAGAGGGACAGGGCCCCTCCTACGAGCAGTACTTC. This encodes CATSREGQGPSYEQYF. The rearrangement joins TRBV15 to TRBJ2-7; 9 nucleotides agree with TRBD1. Germline V gene lookup returns CDR1 LNHNV and CDR2 YYDKDF (reference sequence). The CDR3 is made up of 16 amino acids. V lost 0 bases, J lost 0 bases, and 3 bases stayed unmatched.

This clonotype was observed at least ten times. This chain connects TRBV28 to TRBJ2-5; possible D gene TRBD1, 5 bases. CDR3 size: 13 residues. Trimming took off 4 bases at V and 4 bases at J, with 10 bases between the two ends. Germline V gene sequence: CDR1 MDHEN, CDR2 SYDVKM. CDR3 coding DNA: TGTGCCAGCAGTTGGGGTAGGGGAGAGACCCAGTACTTC. The encoded protein is CASSWGRGETQYF. The full variable domain, completed using reference TRBV28 and TRBJ2-5, is DVKVTQSSRYLVKRTGEKVFLECVQDMDHENMFWYRQDPGLGLRLIYFSYDVKMKEKGDIPEGYSVSREKKERFSLILESASTNQTSMYLCASSWGRGETQYFGPGTRLLVL.

The V and J genes are TRBV27 and TRBJ2-5; perhaps D is TRBD1 or TRBD2 (5 bases each). The CDR3 totals 14 residues. V was clipped by 8 bases and J by 1 base, with 14 bases between them. Germline V gene lookup returns CDR1 MNHEY and CDR2 SMNVEV (reference sequence). The CDR3 DNA follows: TGTGCCAGCGCCAGAGGGGACCGCCAAGAGACCCAGTACTTC. Protein: CASARGDRQETQYF.

A few counts support this clonotype. The CDR3 nucleotides are TGTGCCAGCAGCTTCCGGGCAGGACAAGAGACCCAGTACTTC. Protein product: CASSFRAGQETQYF. The chain joins TRBV7-2 to TRBJ2-5; unclear D gene. Germline CDR1 SGHTA, CDR2 FQGNSA. V lost 3 bases and J 2 bases, leaving 10 bases between the germline ends. The CDR3 contains 14 residues.

This clonotype was observed a few times. In DNA, the CDR3 is TGTGCCACCAGCACGGCCTACGAGCAGTACTTC. Protein sequence: CATSTAYEQYF. The rearrangement links TRBV15 to TRBJ2-7; D ambiguous. CDR1 is LNHNV, CDR2 YYDKDF, per germline (reference sequence). This CDR3 is 11 amino acids long. Between the trimmed V and J ends, which lost 4 bases and 2 bases, there was a span of 3 bases.

In its sample, this clonotype was seen a few times. This chain connects TRBV5-1 to TRBJ2-5; maybe TRBD2 (5 bases). The CDR3 runs 15 residues. Germline assignment: CDR1 SGHRS and CDR2 YFSETQ. Trimming took off 5 bases at V and 0 bases at J, with 14 bases between the two ends. The CDR3 reads CASSKDWENQETQYF. The CDR3 nucleotides read TGCGCCAGCAGTAAAGATTGGGAGAACCAAGAGACCCAGTACTTC.

Note on this clonotype: Germline and junction disagree at one end, which may indicate a read error. The V and J genes are TRBV27 and TRBJ1-2; weak D call: TRBD1 (6 bases). The CDR3 length is 14 residues. Germline assignment: CDR1 MNHEY and CDR2 SMNVEV (reference sequence). CDR3 sequence: CASSLVPLTGQLDF. The CDR3 DNA sequence: TGTGCCAGCAGCCTAGTTCCGCTAACAGGGCAGCTCGACTTC.

V is TRBV4-3 and J is TRBJ2-2, with 8 bases aligning to TRBD1. The germline V gene has CDR1 LGHNA and CDR2 YSLEER. Trimming cost V 2 bases and J 4 bases; bases outside gene matches: 6. This CDR3 comprises 16 residues. This chain's CDR3 is CASSQPDRALTGELFF. The CDR3 DNA reads as TGCGCCAGCAGCCAACCGGACAGGGCACTCACCGGGGAGCTGTTTTTT.

This chain uses TRBV20-1 with TRBJ2-1, with D tentatively TRBD1 or TRBD2 (5 bases each). The germline CDR1 and CDR2 sequences are DFQATT and SNEGSKA (reference sequence). This CDR3 spans 12 amino acids. V was trimmed by 5 bases and J by 12 bases, leaving 17 bases between them. The CDR3 protein is CSAPRDGRSQFF. Written as DNA, the CDR3 is TGCAGTGCTCCCCGGGACGGGCGGTCGCAGTTCTTC.

The chain is built from TRBV2 and TRBJ2-7; TRBD2 might be the D (5 bases). The ends were cut back, 6 bases at V and 4 bases at J, with 16 bases in the middle. The CDR3 sequence is 14 residues long. In germline, CDR1 is SNHLY, CDR2 FYNNEI. The CDR3 is CASSEGLMGYEQYF. In DNA, the CDR3 is TGTGCCAGCAGCGAGGGCTTAATGGGGTACGAGCAGTACTTC.

The rearrangement uses TRBV20-1 and TRBJ2-7; D is unresolved. This CDR3 has 14 residues. CDR1 is DFQATT, CDR2 SNEGSKA, per germline (reference sequence). Trimming pared 1 base from V and 0 bases from J, leaving 10 bases between. The CDR3 here is CSARAPRSSYEQYF. In DNA, the CDR3 is TGCAGTGCTAGAGCCCCCAGGAGCTCCTACGAGCAGTACTTC.

The rearrangement uses TRBV19 and TRBJ2-3, with D hard to call. Germline CDR1 LNHDA, CDR2 SQIVND (reference sequence). The CDR3 sequence is 14 residues long. V lost 3 bases and J lost 6, with 13 bases in between. CDR3 sequence reads: CASSIGLGTDTQYF. CDR3 sequence (DNA): TGTGCCAGTAGTATTGGGCTAGGTACGGATACGCAGTATTTT. The full variable domain, completed using reference TRBV19 and TRBJ2-3, is DGGITQSPKYLFRKEGQNVTLSCEQNLNHDAMYWYRQDPGQGLRLIYYSQIVNDFQKGDIAEGYSVSREKKESFPLTVTSAQKNPTAFYLCASSIGLGTDTQYFGPGTRLTVL.

Only a few counts were recorded for this clonotype. The chain joins TRBV6-5 to TRBJ2-5, with unresolved D. V lost 2 bases to trimming and J lost 12 bases, with 10 bases between them. The germline V gene has CDR1 MNHEY and CDR2 SVGAGI. This CDR3 contains 11 residues. The CDR3 sequence is CASSYEASEYF. The CDR3 nucleotides read TGTGCCAGCAGTTACGAGGCCTCCGAGTACTTC.

This clonotype has more than one count but fewer than ten. The gene calls are TRBV14 and TRBJ2-1, with TRBD2 matching 7 bases. Germline V gene lookup returns CDR1 SGHDN and CDR2 FVKESK. Trimming removed 2 bases from V and 6 bases from J; junction bases left unmatched: 4. This CDR3 comprises 14 residues. This CDR3 is CASSQTLAANEQFF. CDR3 nucleotides: TGTGCCAGCAGCCAAACGCTAGCGGCCAATGAGCAGTTCTTC.

The chain joins TRBV7-9 to TRBJ2-7; TRBD1 agrees at 11 bases. The length of the CDR3 is 15 residues. Germline V lookup: CDR1 SEHNR, CDR2 FQNEAQ (reference sequence). V gave up 3 bases and J gave up 4 bases; unmatched junction bases: 5. The CDR3 protein is CASSFPGQGGYEQYF. CDR3 DNA: TGTGCCAGCAGCTTTCCGGGACAGGGGGGTTACGAGCAGTACTTC.